Described below is a single T cell receptor (beta chain) sequence and its context. Clones were sequenced by immunoSEQ multiplex PCR, and TCRdb holds only the in-frame ones, with some missing. The sample has tens of thousands of clones; 84% are singletons. The CDR3 is made up of 13 amino acids. V lost 5 bases and J lost 2, with 9 bases in between. The germline V gene has CDR1 MNHNS and CDR2 SASEGT. The entry originates in a study of OX40 agonist ivuxolimab in advanced cancers. For the study at large: Patients treated during dose escalation were battling hepatocellular carcinoma, melanoma, renal cell or head and neck cancer.

This sequence was found in an adult with an advanced solid tumor such as melanoma, head and neck, liver or kidney cancer. The genes are TRBV6-1 and TRBJ2-5; D might be TRBD2 (6 bases). Sequenced here: CD4+ or CD8+ T cells sorted from blood, sampled in a trial of the OX40 agonist ivuxolimab. The CDR3 protein is CASSIGTQETQYF. Written as DNA, the CDR3 is TGTGCCAGCAGTATAGGGACTCAAGAGACCCAGTACTTC.